One T cell receptor (beta chain) is described in this entry. The antigen it binds to is not known. Per-base qualities were not stored, and no clone one base away is much larger. This sample was included in a study of PD-L1 blockade in urothelial cancer (dated 2017 in TCRdb). Describing the broader study: Every patient began therapy around 2014 and was given atezolizumab 1,200 mg intravenously every 3 weeks. Blood samples were analyzed at two time points: 3 weeks after treatment start (second dose) and 6 weeks after treatment start. About 90% of the roughly 29 patients were identified as males with urothelial cancer of bladder origin, and a prior smoking history was reported by 18 of 29 patients. In the same patients, whole exome sequencing and RNA sequencing of pretreatment tumors were performed in addition to TCR sequencing. Pretreatment tumor samples, along with matched peripheral blood serially collected before and after atezolizumab treatment, were subjected to TCR sequencing. Patients had an ECOG performance status of 0 or 1 and had received between 0 and 3 prior chemotherapy regimens. Blood samples yielded a median of approximately 150,000 T cells and roughly 83,000 unique TCRs, with median clonality roughly 0.082. Under 30 patients had pretreatment blood TCR-seq, some 24 had at least one posttreatment blood collection, and some 24 had tumor TCR-seq. An exploratory multi-omic analysis was conducted of the somatic, immune and clinical correlates of response to PD-L1 blockade with atezolizumab in urothelial cancer. About 10 patients achieved durable clinical benefit and 20 did not. Durable clinical benefit was defined as progression-free survival longer than 6 months, and TCR features were also tested against progression-free and overall survival. Beyond this particular receptor, the publication reports: At 3 weeks after the start of treatment, tumor-associated TCR clones in peripheral blood had expanded more in patients with durable benefit (n ≈ 20, p = 0.022). A pretreatment peripheral blood TCR clonality below the median was linked to improved progression-free and overall survival. Because the sample size was small (n ≈ 30) and many of the analyses were exploratory, the results are meant to be hypothesis-generating.

Each PCR received spiked-in synthetic TCR analog templates so that absolute template abundance could be estimated from read counts. The immunoSEQ assay used bias-controlled V and J gene primers to amplify TCRbeta CDR3 regions from genomic DNA. Rearranged TCRbeta segments were sequenced at approximately 20X coverage. In the original analysis: Clustering was used to correct sequencing errors, and CDR3s were annotated against IMGT so that V, D and J genes could be assigned. Downstream analyses used only productive TCRbeta rearrangements and left out out-of-frame or stop-codon sequences. Clonality was calculated as one minus the Shannon entropy normalized by the log of the number of unique productive sequences. Fisher's exact test with Benjamini-Hochberg correction, using a cutoff of adjusted p below 0.01, was how clones that differed between time points or between blood and tumor were identified. What TCRdb holds here is the immuneACCESS table cut down to in-frame rearrangements. Part of the clones is not present; checked against another copy, under half of the missing clones reflect an unresolved V gene, and the others are unexplained. V and J calls and clone size are given by that table; D and trimming were obtained from the DNA. Present in this sample are 80,000 to 100,000 clones, roughly 87% of which were seen just once. The ten largest account for around a tenth of the sample.

A total of under 30 patients with locally advanced or metastatic urothelial carcinoma, treated at Memorial Sloan Kettering on a trial protocol, made up the cohort. Peripheral blood mononuclear cells were collected pretreatment and during treatment, with between 1 and 8 total time points obtained per patient. The Qiagen DNeasy Blood extraction kit was used to purify genomic DNA from total PBMCs and tumor samples. Collected pretreatment and during treatment, PBMCs were isolated and stored as previously described. V is clipped by 5 bases and J by 1 base, and the sequence between their germline boundaries is 12 bases long. The CDR3 contains 15 residues, cysteine and phenylalanine counted. The only DNA kept is the CDR3, 45 bases in frame from the first base. CDR1 and CDR2, looked up from the germline V gene, are SGHAT and FQNNGV.

The clonotype comes from a man between 65 and 80 years old with urothelial cancer. The chain is assembled from TRBV11-2 and TRBJ2-1; a tentative D call is TRBD2 (5 bases match). The material was PBMCs, obtained around atezolizumab (anti-PD-L1) treatment. The CDR3 here reads CASSPEDYSYNEQFF. The DNA sequence is TGTGCCAGCAGCCCCGAAGACTATTCCTACAATGAGCAGTTCTTC.